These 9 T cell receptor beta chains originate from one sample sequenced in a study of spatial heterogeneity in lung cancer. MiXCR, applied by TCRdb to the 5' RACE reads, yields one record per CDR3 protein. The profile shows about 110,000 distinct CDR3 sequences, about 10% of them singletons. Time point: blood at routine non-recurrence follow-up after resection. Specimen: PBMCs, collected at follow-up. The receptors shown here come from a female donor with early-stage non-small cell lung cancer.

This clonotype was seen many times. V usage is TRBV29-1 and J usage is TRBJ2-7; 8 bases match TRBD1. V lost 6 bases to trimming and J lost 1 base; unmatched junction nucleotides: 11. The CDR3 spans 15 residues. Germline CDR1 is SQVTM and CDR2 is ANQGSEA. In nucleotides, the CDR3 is TGCAGCGTAAAACTCGGGACAGGTTGGTCCTACGAGCAGTACTTC. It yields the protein CSVKLGTGWSYEQYF.

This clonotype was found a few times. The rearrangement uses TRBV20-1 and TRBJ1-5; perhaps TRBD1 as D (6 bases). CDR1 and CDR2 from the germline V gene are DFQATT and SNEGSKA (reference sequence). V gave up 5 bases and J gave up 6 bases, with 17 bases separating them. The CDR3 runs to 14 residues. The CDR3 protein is CSAATGRGGQPQHF. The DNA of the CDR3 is TGCAGTGCTGCCACGGGCAGAGGGGGTCAGCCCCAGCATTTT.

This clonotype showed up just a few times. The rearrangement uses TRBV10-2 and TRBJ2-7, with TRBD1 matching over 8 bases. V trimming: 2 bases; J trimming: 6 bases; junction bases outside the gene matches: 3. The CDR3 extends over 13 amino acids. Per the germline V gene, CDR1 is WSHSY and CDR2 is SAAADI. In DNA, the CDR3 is TGCGCCAGCAGTGAGACCGACAGGGGCGAGCAGTACTTC. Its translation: CASSETDRGEQYF.

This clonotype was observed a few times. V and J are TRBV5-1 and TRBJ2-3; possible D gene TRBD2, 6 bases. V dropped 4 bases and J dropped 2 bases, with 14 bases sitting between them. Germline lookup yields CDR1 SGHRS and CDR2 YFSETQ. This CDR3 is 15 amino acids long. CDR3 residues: CASSLDGEVTDTQYF. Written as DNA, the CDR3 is TGCGCCAGCAGCCTTGACGGGGAGGTCACAGATACGCAGTATTTT. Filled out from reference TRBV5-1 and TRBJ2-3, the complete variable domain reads KAGVTQTPRYLIKTRGQQVTLSCSPISGHRSVSWYQQTPGQGLQFLFEYFSETQRNKGNFPGRFSGRQFSNSRSEMNVSTLELGDSALYLCASSLDGEVTDTQYFGPGTRLTVL.

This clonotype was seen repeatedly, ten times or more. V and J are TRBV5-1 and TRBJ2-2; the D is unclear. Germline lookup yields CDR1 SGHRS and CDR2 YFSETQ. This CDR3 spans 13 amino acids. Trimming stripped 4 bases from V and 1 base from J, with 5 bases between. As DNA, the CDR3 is TGCGCCAGCAGCCCAAGGAACACCGGGGAGCTGTTTTTT. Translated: CASSPRNTGELFF.

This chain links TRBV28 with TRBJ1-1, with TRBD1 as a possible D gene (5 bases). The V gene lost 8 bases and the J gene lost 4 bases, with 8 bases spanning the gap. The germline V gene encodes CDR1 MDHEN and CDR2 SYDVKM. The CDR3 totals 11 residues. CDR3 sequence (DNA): TGTGCCAGCGGGGGGGGCACTGAAGCTTTCTTT. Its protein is CASGGGTEAFF.

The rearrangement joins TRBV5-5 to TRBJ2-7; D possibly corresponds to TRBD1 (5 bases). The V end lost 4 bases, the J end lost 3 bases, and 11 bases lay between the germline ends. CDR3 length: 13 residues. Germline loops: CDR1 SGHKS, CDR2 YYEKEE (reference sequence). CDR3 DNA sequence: TGTGCCAGCAGCCGCACCAGGGACTACGAGCAGTACGTC. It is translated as CASSRTRDYEQYV.

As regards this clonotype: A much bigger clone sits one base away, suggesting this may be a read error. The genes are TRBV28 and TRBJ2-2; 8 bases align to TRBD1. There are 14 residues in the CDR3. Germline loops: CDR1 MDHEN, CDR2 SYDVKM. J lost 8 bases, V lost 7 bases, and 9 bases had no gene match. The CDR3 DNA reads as TGTGCCAGCACCCAGGACAGGGTCAAGGGGGAGCTGTTTTTT. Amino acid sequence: CASTQDRVKGELFF.

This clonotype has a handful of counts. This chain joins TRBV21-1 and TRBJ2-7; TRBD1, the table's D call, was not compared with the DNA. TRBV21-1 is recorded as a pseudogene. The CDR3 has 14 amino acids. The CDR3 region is CASRWTGGSYEQYF. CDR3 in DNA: TGTGCCAGCAGGTGGACAGGGGGATCCTACGAGCAGTACTTC.